Included here is one T cell receptor (beta chain) sequence, with context. Version v3.0 of the immunoSEQ assay was performed at survey level. This table comes from immunoSEQ multiplex PCR, and its TCRdb copy is limited to in-frame clones, with some not included. The data contain about 50,000 clones, around four fifths of them singletons. The data stem from a study of long-term antiretroviral therapy in people with HIV. Germline values: CDR1 KGHSH, CDR2 LQKENI. The V and J ends lost 3 bases and 7 bases, in that order; junction bases with no gene match: 10. The CDR3 has 15 residues. The TCR originated in a woman between 18 and 30 years old with HIV. Sequenced here: unsorted PBMCs, sampled 0.8 years after starting antiretroviral therapy. The chain carries TRBV18 and TRBJ1-1; TRBD1 matches at 8 bases. CDR3 residues: CASSPRTGFDSEAFF. CDR3 coding DNA: TGTGCCAGCTCACCCCGGACAGGGTTTGATAGTGAAGCTTTCTTT.